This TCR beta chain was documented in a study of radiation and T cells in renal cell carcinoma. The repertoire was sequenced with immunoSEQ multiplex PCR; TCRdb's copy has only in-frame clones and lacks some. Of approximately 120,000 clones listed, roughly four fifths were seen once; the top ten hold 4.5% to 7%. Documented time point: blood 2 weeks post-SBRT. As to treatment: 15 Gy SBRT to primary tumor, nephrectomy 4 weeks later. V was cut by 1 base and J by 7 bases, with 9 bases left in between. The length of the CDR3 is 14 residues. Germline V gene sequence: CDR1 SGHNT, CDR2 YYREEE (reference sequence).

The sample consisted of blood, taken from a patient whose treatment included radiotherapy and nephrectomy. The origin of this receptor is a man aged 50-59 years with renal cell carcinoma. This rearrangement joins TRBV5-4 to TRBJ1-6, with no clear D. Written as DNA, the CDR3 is TGTGCCAGCAGCTTGTTACAGCGAAATTCACCCCTCCACTTT. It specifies CASSLLQRNSPLHF.